This T cell receptor beta chain stems from a study of cytomegalovirus exposure and HLA in healthy donors. Findings and limits, study-wide: Information on immune exposure was restricted to one variable (CMV serostatus). Overall, approximately 150 TCR beta chains were annotated as cytomegalovirus-associated. TRBV6-2, TRBV6-3 and some other V segments were excluded as indistinguishable.

The CDR3 contains 17 residues. With 4 bases clipped from V and 0 bases from J, the junction kept 10 bases outside the gene matches. Germline CDR1 reads SGHDT; CDR2 reads YYEEEE. PCR involved 60 Vbeta and 13 Jbeta primers. Sequencing was performed with immunoSEQ multiplex PCR; in TCRdb, only in-frame clones are kept and a portion is missing. The sample holds roughly 150,000 clones; about 80% are singletons and the top ten take under 1.5%. Remarks on this clone: Its target is not known.

The chain has TRBV5-6 and TRBJ2-1, with TRBD1 matching 7 bases. The receptor comes from a man aged 25 to 40 in good health and CMV-seronegative. Material for sequencing was PBMCs. The CDR3 nucleotides are TGTGCCAGCAGCGACACCGGGACAGCGAGCTCCTACAATGAGCAGTTCTTC. Amino acid sequence: CASSDTGTASSYNEQFF.